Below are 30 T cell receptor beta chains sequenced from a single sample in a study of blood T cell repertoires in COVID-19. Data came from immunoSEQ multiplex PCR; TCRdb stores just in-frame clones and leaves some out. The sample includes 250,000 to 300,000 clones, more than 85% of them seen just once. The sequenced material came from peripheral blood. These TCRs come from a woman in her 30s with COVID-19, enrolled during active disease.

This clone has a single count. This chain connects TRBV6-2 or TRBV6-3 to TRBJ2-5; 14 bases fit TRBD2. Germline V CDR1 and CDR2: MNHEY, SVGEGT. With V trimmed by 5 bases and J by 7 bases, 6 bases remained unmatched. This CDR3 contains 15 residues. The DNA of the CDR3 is TGTGCCAGCAGTGCGACTAGCGGGAGGGCCGGGACCCAGTACTTC. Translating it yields CASSATSGRAGTQYF.

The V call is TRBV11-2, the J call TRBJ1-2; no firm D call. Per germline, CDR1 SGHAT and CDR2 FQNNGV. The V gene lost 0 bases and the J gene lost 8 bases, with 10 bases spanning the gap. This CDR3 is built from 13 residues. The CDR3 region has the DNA TGTGCCAGCAGCTTAGAACGAACCGCGGGCTACACCTTC. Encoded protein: CASSLERTAGYTF.

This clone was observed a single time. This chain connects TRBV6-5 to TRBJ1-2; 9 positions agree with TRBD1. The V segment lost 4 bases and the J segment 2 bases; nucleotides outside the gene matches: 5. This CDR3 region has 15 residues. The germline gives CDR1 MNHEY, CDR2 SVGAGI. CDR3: CASSSTGTGNYGYTF. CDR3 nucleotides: TGTGCCAGCAGTTCGACCGGGACAGGGAACTATGGCTACACCTTC.

The CDR3 here is CAIAEQGSPYGYTF. The CDR3 DNA is TGTGCCATAGCAGAACAGGGTAGTCCCTATGGCTACACCTTC. The genes are TRBV10-3 and TRBJ1-2; TRBD1 might be the D (6 bases). Germline V lookup: CDR1 ENHRY, CDR2 SYGVKD. The CDR3 extends over 14 amino acids. The germline V and J ends were trimmed by 9 bases and 4 bases, with 18 bases remaining between them.

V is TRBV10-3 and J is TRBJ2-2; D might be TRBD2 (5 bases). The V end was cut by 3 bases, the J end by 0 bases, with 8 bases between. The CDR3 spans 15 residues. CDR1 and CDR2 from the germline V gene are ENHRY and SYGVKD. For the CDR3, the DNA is TGTGCCATCAGTGAAGAGGGTCCGAACACCGGGGAGCTGTTTTTT. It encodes CAISEEGPNTGELFF.

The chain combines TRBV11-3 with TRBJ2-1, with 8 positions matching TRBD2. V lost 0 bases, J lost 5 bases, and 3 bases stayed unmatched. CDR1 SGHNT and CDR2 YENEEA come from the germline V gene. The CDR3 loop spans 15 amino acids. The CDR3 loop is CASSLETGGHNEQFF. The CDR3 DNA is TGTGCCAGCAGCTTAGAGACGGGAGGGCACAATGAGCAGTTCTTC.

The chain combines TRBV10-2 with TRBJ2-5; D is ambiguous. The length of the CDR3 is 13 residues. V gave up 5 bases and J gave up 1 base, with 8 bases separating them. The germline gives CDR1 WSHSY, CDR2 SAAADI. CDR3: CASSFPRQETQYF. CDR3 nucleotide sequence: TGCGCCAGCAGTTTTCCTCGCCAAGAGACCCAGTACTTC.

CDR3 residues: CASSLSGERAGELFF. CDR3 bases: TGCGCCAGCAGCCTGAGCGGGGAGAGGGCCGGGGAGCTGTTTTTT. The gene calls are TRBV5-1 and TRBJ2-2; 7 nucleotides match TRBD2. V lost 4 bases to trimming and J lost 6 bases; unmatched junction nucleotides: 9. Germline V gene data show CDR1 as SGHRS and CDR2 as YFSETQ. The length of the CDR3 is 15 residues.

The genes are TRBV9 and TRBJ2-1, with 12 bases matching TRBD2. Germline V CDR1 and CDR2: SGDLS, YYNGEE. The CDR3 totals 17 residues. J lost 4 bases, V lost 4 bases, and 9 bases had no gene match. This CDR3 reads CASSPRGTSGLYNEQFF. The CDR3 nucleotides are TGTGCCAGCAGCCCACGAGGGACTAGCGGGCTATACAATGAGCAGTTCTTC.

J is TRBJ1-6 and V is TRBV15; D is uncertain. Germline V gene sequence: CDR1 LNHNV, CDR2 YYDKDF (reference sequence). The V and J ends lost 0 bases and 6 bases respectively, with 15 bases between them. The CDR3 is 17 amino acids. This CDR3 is CATSRDPGSEVNSPLHF. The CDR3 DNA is TGTGCCACCAGCAGAGACCCCGGCTCAGAGGTTAATTCACCCCTCCACTTT.

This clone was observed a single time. The CDR3 DNA sequence: TGTGCCAGCAGCATCACTCGACTAGCGGGAGGTCCGTCCTACAATGAGCAGTTCTTC. It is translated as CASSITRLAGGPSYNEQFF. The chain uses TRBV7-9 and TRBJ2-1, with 13 bases aligning to TRBD2. There are 19 residues in the CDR3. Unmatched junction bases numbered 11, after V lost 5 bases and J lost 1 base. Germline CDR1 is SEHNR and CDR2 is FQNEAQ (reference sequence).

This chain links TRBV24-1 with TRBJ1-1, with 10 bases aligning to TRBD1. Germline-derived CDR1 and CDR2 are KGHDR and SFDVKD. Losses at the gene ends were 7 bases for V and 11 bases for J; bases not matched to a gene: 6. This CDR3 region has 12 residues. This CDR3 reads CATRDRGRFAFF. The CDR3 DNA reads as TGTGCCACCAGAGACAGGGGGCGGTTTGCTTTCTTT.

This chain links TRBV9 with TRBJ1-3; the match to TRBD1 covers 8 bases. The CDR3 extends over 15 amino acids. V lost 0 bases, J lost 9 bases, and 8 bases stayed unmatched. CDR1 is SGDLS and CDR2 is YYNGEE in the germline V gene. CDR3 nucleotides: TGTGCCAGCAGCGTAGACAGGACAGGGACGGGCACCATATATTTT. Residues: CASSVDRTGTGTIYF.

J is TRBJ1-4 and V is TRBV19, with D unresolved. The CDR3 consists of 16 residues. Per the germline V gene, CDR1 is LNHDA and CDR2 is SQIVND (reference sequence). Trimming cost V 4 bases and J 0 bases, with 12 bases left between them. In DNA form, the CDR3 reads TGTGCCAGTAGTACCCCGACAACCGCAACTAATGAAAAACTGTTTTTT. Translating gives CASSTPTTATNEKLFF. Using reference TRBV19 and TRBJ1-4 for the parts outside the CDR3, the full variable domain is DGGITQSPKYLFRKEGQNVTLSCEQNLNHDAMYWYRQDPGQGLRLIYYSQIVNDFQKGDIAEGYSVSREKKESFPLTVTSAQKNPTAFYLCASSTPTTATNEKLFFGSGTQLSVL.

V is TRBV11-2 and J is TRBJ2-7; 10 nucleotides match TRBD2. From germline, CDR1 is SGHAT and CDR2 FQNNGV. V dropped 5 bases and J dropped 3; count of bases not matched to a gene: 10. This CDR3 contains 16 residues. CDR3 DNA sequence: TGTGCCAGCAGCCCCAGGCTAGCGGGAGAGGTCTACGAGCAGTACTTC. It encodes CASSPRLAGEVYEQYF.

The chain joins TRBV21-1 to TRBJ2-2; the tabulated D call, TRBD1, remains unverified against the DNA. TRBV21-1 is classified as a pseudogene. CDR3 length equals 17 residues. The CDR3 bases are TGTGCCAGCAGCAATCTGGGGGCAGGGGGCGTCGCCGGGGAGCTGTTTTTT. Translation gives CASSNLGAGGVAGELFF.

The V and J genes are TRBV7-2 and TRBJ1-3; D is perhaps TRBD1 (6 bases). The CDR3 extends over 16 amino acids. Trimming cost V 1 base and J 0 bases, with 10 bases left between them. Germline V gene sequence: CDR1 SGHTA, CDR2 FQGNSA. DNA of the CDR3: TGTGCCAGCAGCTTAGAGGGGACAAACTCTGGAAACACCATATATTTT. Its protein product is CASSLEGTNSGNTIYF.

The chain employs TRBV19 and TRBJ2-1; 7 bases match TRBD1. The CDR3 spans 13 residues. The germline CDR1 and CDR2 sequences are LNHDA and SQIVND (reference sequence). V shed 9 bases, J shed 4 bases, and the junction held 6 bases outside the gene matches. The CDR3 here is CASGQDTYNEQFF. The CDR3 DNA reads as TGTGCCAGCGGACAGGACACTTACAATGAGCAGTTCTTC. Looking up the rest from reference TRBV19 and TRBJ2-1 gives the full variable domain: DGGITQSPKYLFRKEGQNVTLSCEQNLNHDAMYWYRQDPGQGLRLIYYSQIVNDFQKGDIAEGYSVSREKKESFPLTVTSAQKNPTAFYLCASGQDTYNEQFFGPGTRLTVL.

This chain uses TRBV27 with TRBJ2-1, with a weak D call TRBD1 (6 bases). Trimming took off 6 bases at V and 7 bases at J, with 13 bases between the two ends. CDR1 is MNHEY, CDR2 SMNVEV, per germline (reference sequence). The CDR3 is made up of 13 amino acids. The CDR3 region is CASRQQGVNEQFF. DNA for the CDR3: TGTGCCAGCAGACAACAGGGTGTGAATGAGCAGTTCTTC.

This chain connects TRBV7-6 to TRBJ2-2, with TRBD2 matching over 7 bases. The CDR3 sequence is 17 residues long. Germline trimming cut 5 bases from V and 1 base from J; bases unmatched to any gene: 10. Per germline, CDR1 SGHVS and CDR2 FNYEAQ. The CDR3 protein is CASSPLADLLNTGELFF. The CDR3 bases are TGTGCCAGCAGCCCCCTAGCGGATCTCCTGAACACCGGGGAGCTGTTTTTT.

The CDR3, as DNA: TGTGCCAGCTCACCGGAGAAAGAGACCCAGTACTTC. It translates to CASSPEKETQYF. This chain connects TRBV18 to TRBJ2-5, with D unresolved. The germline CDR1 and CDR2 sequences are KGHSH and LQKENI. CDR3 length: 12 residues. Trimming removed 3 bases at V and 3 bases at J, with 5 bases between.

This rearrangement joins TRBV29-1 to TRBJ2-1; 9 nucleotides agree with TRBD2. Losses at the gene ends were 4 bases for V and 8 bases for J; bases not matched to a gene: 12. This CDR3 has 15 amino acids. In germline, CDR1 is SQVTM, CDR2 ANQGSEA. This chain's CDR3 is CSVVGSGSSNDEQFF. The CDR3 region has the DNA TGCAGCGTTGTGGGTAGCGGGAGTAGTAATGATGAGCAGTTCTTC.

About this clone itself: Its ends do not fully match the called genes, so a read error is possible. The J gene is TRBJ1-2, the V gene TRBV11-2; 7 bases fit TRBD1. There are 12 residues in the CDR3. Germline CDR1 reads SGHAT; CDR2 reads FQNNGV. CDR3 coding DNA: TGTGCCAGCAGCTTAGCCCCGGGGACAGAAGTTTTC. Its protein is CASSLAPGTEVF. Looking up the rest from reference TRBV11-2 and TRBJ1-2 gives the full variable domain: EAGVAQSPRYKIIEKRQSVAFWCNPISGHATLYWYQQILGQGPKLLIQFQNNGVVDDSQLPKDRFSAERLKGVDSTLKIQPAKLEDSAVYLCASSLAPGTEVFGSGTRLTVV.

The CDR3: CASSAFPTGTKTYEQYF. As DNA, the CDR3 is TGTGCCAGCAGTGCCTTTCCAACCGGGACAAAAACCTACGAGCAGTACTTC. The V gene is TRBV6-4, the J gene TRBJ2-7; D may be TRBD1 (6 bases). The germline V gene encodes CDR1 MRHNA and CDR2 SNTAGT. The V end lost 4 bases, the J end lost 2 bases, and 21 bases lay between the germline ends. The CDR3 has 17 amino acids.

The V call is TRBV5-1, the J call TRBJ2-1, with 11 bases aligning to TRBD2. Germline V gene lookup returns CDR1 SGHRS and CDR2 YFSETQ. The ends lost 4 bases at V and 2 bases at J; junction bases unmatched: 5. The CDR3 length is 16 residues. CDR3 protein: CASSPSSGRAYNEQFF. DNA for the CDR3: TGCGCCAGCAGCCCCAGTAGCGGGAGGGCCTACAATGAGCAGTTCTTC.

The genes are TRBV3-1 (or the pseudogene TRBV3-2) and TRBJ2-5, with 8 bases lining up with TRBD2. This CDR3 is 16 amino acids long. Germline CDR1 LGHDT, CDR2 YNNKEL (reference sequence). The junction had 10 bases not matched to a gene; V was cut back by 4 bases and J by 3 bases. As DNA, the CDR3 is TGTGCCAGCAGCCTCGTAGCGGGACGGGACAAAGAGACCCAGTACTTC. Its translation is CASSLVAGRDKETQYF.

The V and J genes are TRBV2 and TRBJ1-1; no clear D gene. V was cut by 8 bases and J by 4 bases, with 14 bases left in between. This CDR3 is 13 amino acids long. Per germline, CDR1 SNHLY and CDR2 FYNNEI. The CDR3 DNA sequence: TGTGCCAGCCGCCTGACGGGGTTCACTGAAGCTTTCTTT. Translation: CASRLTGFTEAFF.

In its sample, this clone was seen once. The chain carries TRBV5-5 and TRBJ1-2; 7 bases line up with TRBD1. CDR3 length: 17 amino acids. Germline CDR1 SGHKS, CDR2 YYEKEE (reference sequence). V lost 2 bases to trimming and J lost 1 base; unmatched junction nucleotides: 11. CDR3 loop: CASSLGGLASINYGYTF. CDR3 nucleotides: TGTGCCAGCAGCTTAGGGGGCTTGGCGTCAATTAACTATGGCTACACCTTC.

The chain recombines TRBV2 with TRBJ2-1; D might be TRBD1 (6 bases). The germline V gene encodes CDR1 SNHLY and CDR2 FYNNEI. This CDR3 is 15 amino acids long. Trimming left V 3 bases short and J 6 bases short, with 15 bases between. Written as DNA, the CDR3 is TGTGCCAGCAGTGATCGACAGGAATCTGGCAATGAGCAGTTCTTC. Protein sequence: CASSDRQESGNEQFF.

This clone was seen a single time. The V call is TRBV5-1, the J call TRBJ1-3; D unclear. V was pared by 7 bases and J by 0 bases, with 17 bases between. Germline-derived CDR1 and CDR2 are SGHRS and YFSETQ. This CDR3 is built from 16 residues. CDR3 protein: CASAPLDTSSGNTIYF. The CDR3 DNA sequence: TGCGCCAGCGCACCACTAGACACTAGCTCTGGAAACACCATATATTTT. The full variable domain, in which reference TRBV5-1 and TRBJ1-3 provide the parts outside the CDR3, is KAGVTQTPRYLIKTRGQQVTLSCSPISGHRSVSWYQQTPGQGLQFLFEYFSETQRNKGNFPGRFSGRQFSNSRSEMNVSTLELGDSALYLCASAPLDTSSGNTIYFGEGSWLTVV.